Presented here are 18 T cell receptor beta chains from one specimen sequenced in a study of CXCR3-negative and CXCR3-positive naive CD8 T cells. cDNA libraries for TRB were generated by 5' RACE incorporating UMI labels. TCRdb re-called the 5' RACE reads and shows each CDR3 protein once, DNA omitted. Its table records 50,000 to 75,000 distinct CDR3 sequences. Sequenced sample: naive CXCR3- CD8+ T cells from blood. As for subset: CD45RO-CCR7+CD27+CD95- naive CD8+ T cells lacking CXCR3 (TNR3-). Receptors originate from a human donor in good health. Some clones in this sample may be carry-over from other donors' samples.

The chain carries TRBV18 and TRBJ2-1; the TCRdb call, TRBD1, lacks DNA for checking. The CDR3 has 12 residues. Germline lookup yields CDR1 KGHSH and CDR2 LQKENI. CDR3 region: CASSPGGDEQFF.

V usage is TRBV7-3 and J usage is TRBJ2-2; TCRdb's D call, TRBD1, is unchecked because there is no DNA. Germline V gene lookup returns CDR1 SGHTA and CDR2 FQGTGA. The CDR3 spans 13 residues. The CDR3 loop is CACQQEQGGELFF.

The chain carries TRBV14 and TRBJ2-1; TCRdb picks TRBD1, but there is no DNA to check that call. The CDR3 sequence is 16 residues long. CDR1 is SGHDN and CDR2 is FVKESK in the germline V gene. CDR3 in amino acids: CASSQVNGQGENEQFF.

This sequence joins TRBV4-3 and TRBJ2-1; lacking DNA, the TRBD2 call made by TCRdb goes unchecked. CDR1 and CDR2 from the germline V gene are LGHNA and YSLEER. The CDR3 sequence is 13 residues long. CDR3 region: CASRGGSYNEQFF.

The chain uses TRBV20-1 and TRBJ1-2; TCRdb calls TRBD1, which cannot be checked without DNA. The CDR3 spans 15 residues. CDR1 DFQATT and CDR2 SNEGSKA come from the germline V gene (reference sequence). CDR3 protein: CSARDSVAGVYGYTF.

The V call is TRBV28, the J call TRBJ2-7; TCRdb returns TRBD1, unconfirmable since there is no DNA. Germline V gives CDR1 MDHEN, CDR2 SYDVKM. This CDR3 contains 13 residues. CDR3: CASSLGETYEQYF.

The chain is built from TRBV9 and TRBJ2-5. Germline loops: CDR1 SGDLS, CDR2 YYNGEE. CDR3 size: 13 residues. Here the CDR3 reads CASNDGDLKTQYF.

The chain links TRBV7-3 to TRBJ2-4. CDR3 length: 17 residues. Germline V lookup: CDR1 SGHTA, CDR2 FQGTGA. The CDR3 sequence: CASSFSSYVTAKNIQYF.

This chain connects TRBV10-3 to TRBJ2-3; there is no DNA to check the TCRdb D call of TRBD1. The CDR3 is made up of 15 amino acids. The germline V gene encodes CDR1 ENHRY and CDR2 SYGVKD. CDR3 region: CAISGGGDNTDTQYF.

This sequence joins TRBV12-3 or TRBV12-4 and TRBJ2-2. The CDR3 is 13 amino acids. The CDR3 reads CASRPSGNGELFF.

This sequence joins TRBV7-9 and TRBJ2-6. Per the germline V gene, CDR1 is SEHNR and CDR2 is FQNEAQ (reference sequence). This CDR3 has 16 amino acids. CDR3 loop: CASRTSQDAGANVLTF.

This chain connects TRBV7-2 to TRBJ2-1; the TCRdb D gene call, TRBD2, has no DNA to confirm it. This CDR3 has 17 residues. The germline V gene has CDR1 SGHTA and CDR2 FQGNSA. The CDR3 sequence: CASSLVPGPSSYNEQFF.

The chain links TRBV27 to TRBJ1-5; TCRdb indicates TRBD1, and absent DNA this call remains unverified. Per the germline V gene, CDR1 is MNHEY and CDR2 is SMNVEV (reference sequence). The CDR3 is 13 residues long. CDR3 region: CASSLMSGLPQHF.

CDR3 loop: CASSPYSYEQYF. The chain links TRBV12-3 or TRBV12-4 to TRBJ2-7. The CDR3 contains 12 residues.

The chain recombines TRBV7-6 with TRBJ2-7; TCRdb lists TRBD1, though no DNA is available to test this call. Looked up from germline, CDR1 is SGHVS and CDR2 is FNYEAQ. The CDR3 sequence is 14 residues long. CDR3 residues: CASSFGGQNYEQYF.

The chain employs TRBV6-5 and TRBJ2-7; the D call of TRBD1 rests on TCRdb alone, since no DNA is present to check it. Looked up from germline, CDR1 is MNHEY and CDR2 is SVGAGI. CDR3 length: 17 amino acids. CDR3 loop: CASSYSVQRTGFYEQYF.

CDR3 protein: CASSPNGGFEQFF. The chain combines TRBV14 with TRBJ2-1; TCRdb indicates TRBD1, and absent DNA this call remains unverified. Germline V CDR1 and CDR2: SGHDN, FVKESK. This CDR3 is built from 13 residues.

The V and J genes are TRBV5-1 and TRBJ1-1; TCRdb reports TRBD1, a call that lacks DNA to check it against. The CDR3 length is 15 residues. Germline V lookup: CDR1 SGHRS, CDR2 YFSETQ. The CDR3 sequence: CASSTRTGQNTEAFF.